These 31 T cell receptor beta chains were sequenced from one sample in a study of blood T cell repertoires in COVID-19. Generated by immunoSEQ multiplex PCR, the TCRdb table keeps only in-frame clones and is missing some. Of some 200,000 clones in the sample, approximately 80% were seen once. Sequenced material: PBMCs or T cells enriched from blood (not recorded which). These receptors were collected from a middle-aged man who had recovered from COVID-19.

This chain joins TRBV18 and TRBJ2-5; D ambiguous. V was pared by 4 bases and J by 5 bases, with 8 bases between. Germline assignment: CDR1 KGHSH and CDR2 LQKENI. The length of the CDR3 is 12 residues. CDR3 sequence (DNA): TGTGCCAGCTCACTTGGTCAGGAGACCCAGTACTTC. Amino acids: CASSLGQETQYF.

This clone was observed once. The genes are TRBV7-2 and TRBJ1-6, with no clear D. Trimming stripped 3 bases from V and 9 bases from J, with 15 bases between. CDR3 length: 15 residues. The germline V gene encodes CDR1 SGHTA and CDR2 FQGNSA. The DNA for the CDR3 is TGTGCCAGCAGCTTCCGGGCCATCGGAGGTTCACCCCTCCACTTT. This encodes CASSFRAIGGSPLHF.

The CDR3 here is CASSFWGGGNQPQHF. CDR3 DNA: TGTGCCAGCAGCTTCTGGGGGGGTGGCAATCAGCCCCAGCATTTT. This chain uses TRBV7-8 with TRBJ1-5; a possible D gene is TRBD1 (5 bases). The CDR3 runs to 15 residues. Germline V CDR1 and CDR2: SGHVS, FQNEAQ. The V and J ends lost 3 bases and 2 bases respectively, with 11 bases between them.

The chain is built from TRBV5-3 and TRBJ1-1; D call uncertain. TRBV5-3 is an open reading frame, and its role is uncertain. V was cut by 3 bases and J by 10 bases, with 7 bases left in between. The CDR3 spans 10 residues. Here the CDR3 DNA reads TGTGCCAGAAGCTCCACTCCAGCTTTCTTT. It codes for CARSSTPAFF.

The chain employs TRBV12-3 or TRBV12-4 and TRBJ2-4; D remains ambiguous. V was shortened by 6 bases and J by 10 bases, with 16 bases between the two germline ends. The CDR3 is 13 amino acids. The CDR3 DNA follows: TGTGCCAGCAGCCCCCGAGAGTACAGTATTCAGTACTTC. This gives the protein CASSPREYSIQYF.

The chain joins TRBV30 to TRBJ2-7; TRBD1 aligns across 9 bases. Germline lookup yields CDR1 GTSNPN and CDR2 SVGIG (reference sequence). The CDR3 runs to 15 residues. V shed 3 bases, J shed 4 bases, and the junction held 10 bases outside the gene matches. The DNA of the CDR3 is TGTGCCTGGAGCCGCTTTACAGGGGGCAAGTACGAGCAGTACTTC. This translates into CAWSRFTGGKYEQYF.

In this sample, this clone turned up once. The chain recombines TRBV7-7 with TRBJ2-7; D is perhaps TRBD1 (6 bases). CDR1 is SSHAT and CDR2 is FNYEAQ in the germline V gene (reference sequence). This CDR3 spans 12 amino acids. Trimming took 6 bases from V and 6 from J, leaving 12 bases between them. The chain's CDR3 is CASSSGVGEQYF. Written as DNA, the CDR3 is TGTGCCAGCAGTTCAGGGGTAGGCGAGCAGTACTTC.

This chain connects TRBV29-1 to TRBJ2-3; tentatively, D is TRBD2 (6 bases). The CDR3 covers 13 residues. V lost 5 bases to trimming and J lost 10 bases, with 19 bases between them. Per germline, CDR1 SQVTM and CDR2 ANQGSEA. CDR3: CSVHPEGGLSQYF. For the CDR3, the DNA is TGCAGCGTTCACCCGGAAGGAGGGTTATCGCAGTATTTT.

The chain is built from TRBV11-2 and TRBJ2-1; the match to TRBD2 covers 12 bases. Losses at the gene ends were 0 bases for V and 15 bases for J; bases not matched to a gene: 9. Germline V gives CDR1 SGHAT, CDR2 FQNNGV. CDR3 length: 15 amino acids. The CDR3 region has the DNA TGTGCCAGCAGCTTAGAGGCTAGCGGGGGGGCGATCCGGTTCTTC. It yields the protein CASSLEASGGAIRFF.

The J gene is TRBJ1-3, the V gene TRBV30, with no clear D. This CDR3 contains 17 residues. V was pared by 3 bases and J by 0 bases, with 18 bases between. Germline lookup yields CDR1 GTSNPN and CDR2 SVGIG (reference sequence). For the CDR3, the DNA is TGTGCCTGGAGAGCTCTAACGGGAGCTCGCTCTGGAAACACCATATATTTT. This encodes CAWRALTGARSGNTIYF.

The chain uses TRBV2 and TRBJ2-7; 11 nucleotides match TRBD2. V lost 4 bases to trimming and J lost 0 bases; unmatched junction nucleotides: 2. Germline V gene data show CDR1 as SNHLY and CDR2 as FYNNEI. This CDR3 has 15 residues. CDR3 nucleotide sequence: TGTGCCAGCAGTGTAGCGGGGGGGATCTCCTACGAGCAGTACTTC. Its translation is CASSVAGGISYEQYF.

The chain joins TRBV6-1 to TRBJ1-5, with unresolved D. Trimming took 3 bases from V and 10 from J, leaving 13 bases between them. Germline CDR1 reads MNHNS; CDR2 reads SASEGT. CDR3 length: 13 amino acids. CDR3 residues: CASSDTRKDPQHF. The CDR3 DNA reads TGTGCCAGCAGTGACACGAGGAAAGATCCCCAGCATTTT.

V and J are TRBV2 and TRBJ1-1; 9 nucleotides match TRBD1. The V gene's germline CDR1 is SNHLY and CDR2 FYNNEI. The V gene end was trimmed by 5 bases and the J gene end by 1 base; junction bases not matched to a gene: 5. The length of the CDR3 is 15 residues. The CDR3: CASSQDRGENTEAFF. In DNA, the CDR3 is TGTGCCAGCAGTCAAGACAGGGGGGAGAACACTGAAGCTTTCTTT. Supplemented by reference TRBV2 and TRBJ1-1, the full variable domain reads EPEVTQTPSHQVTQMGQEVILRCVPISNHLYFYWYRQILGQKVEFLVSFYNNEISEKSEIFDDQFSVERPDGSNFTLKIRSTKLEDSAMYFCASSQDRGENTEAFFGQGTRLTVV.

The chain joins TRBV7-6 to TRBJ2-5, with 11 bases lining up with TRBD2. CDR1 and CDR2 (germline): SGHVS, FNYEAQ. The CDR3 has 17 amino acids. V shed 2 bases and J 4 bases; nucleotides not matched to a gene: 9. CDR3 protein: CASSLRLAGGHGETQYF. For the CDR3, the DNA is TGTGCCAGCAGCTTAAGATTAGCGGGAGGGCATGGAGAGACCCAGTACTTC.

The CDR3 region is CASRADISNNSPLHF. CDR3 sequence (DNA): TGTGCCAGCAGGGCGGACATAAGTAATAATTCACCCCTCCACTTT. V gene TRBV9 combines with J gene TRBJ1-6; tentatively, D is TRBD1 (5 bases). Trimming pared 5 bases from V and 5 bases from J, leaving 14 bases between. Germline CDR1 SGDLS, CDR2 YYNGEE. The CDR3 consists of 15 residues. The full variable domain, its missing parts supplied by reference TRBV9 and TRBJ1-6, is DSGVTQTPKHLITATGQRVTLRCSPRSGDLSVYWYQQSLDQGLQFLIQYYNGEERAKGNILERFSAQQFPDLHSELNLSSLELGDSALYFCASRADISNNSPLHFGNGTRLTVT.

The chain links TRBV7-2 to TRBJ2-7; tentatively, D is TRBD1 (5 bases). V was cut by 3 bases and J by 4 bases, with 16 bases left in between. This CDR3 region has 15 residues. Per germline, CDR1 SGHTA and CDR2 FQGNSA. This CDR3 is CASSFSLGQGYEQYF. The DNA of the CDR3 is TGTGCCAGCAGCTTCTCTCTAGGTCAGGGATACGAGCAGTACTTC. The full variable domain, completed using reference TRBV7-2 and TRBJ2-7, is GAGVSQSPSNKVTEKGKDVELRCDPISGHTALYWYRQSLGQGLEFLIYFQGNSAPDKSGLPSDRFSAERTGGSVSTLTIQRTQQEDSAVYLCASSFSLGQGYEQYFGPGTRLTVT.

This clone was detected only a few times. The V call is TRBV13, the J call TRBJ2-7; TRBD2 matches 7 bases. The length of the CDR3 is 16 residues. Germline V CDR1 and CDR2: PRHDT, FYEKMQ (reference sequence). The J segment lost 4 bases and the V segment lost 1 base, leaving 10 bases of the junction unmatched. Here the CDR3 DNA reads TGTGCCAGCAGCTTAGCCCCATTGGGGGGGAGGTACGAGCAGTACTTC. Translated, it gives CASSLAPLGGRYEQYF.

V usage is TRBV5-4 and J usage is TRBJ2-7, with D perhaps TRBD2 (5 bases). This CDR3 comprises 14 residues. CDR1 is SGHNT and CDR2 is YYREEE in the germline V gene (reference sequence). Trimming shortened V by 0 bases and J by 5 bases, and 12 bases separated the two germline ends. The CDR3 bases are TGTGCCAGCAGCTTGGCGGGGTTGAACAACGAGCAGTACTTC. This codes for CASSLAGLNNEQYF.

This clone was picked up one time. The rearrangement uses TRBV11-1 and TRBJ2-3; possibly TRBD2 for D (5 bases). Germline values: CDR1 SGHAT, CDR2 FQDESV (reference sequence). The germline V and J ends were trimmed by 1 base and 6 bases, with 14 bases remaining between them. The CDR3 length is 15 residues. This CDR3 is CASSLGIASADTQYF. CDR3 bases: TGTGCCAGCAGCTTAGGTATAGCGTCCGCCGATACGCAGTATTTT. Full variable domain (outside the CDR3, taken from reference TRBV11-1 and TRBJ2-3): EAEVAQSPRYKITEKSQAVAFWCDPISGHATLYWYRQILGQGPELLVQFQDESVVDDSQLPKDRFSAERLKGVDSTLKIQPAELGDSAMYLCASSLGIASADTQYFGPGTRLTVL.

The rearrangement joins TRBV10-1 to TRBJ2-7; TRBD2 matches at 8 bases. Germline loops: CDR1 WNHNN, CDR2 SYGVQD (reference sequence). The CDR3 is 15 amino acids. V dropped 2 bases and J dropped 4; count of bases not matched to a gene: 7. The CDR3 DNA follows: TGCGCCAGCAGTGAGGGGACTAGTTCTGAGTACGAGCAGTACTTC. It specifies CASSEGTSSEYEQYF.

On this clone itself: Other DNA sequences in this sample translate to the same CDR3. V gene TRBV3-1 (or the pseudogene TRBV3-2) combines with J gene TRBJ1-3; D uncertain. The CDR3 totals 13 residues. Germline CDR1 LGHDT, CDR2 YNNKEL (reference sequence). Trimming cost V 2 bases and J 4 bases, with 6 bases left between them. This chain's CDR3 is CASSQLAGNTIYF. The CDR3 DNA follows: TGTGCCAGCAGCCAACTAGCGGGAAACACCATATATTTT.

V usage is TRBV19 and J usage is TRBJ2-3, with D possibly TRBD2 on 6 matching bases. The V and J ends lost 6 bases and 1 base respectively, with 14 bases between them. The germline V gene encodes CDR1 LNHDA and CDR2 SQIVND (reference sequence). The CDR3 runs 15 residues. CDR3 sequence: CASRRDVVGTDTQYF. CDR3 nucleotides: TGTGCCAGTAGGCGGGACGTTGTTGGCACAGATACGCAGTATTTT.

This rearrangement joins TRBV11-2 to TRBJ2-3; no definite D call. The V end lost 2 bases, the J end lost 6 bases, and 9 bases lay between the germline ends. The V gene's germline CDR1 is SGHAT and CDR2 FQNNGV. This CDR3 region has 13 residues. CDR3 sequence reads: CASSLFSPDTQYF. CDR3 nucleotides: TGTGCCAGCAGCTTATTTAGTCCCGATACGCAGTATTTT.

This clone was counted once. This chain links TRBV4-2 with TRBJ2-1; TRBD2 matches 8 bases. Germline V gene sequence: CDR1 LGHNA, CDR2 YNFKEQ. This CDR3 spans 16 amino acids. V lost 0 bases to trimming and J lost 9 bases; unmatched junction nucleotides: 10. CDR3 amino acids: CASSQDFGGAFREQFF. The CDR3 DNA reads TGTGCCAGCAGCCAAGATTTCGGGGGGGCCTTTCGTGAGCAGTTCTTC.

In DNA, the CDR3 is TGTGCCAGCAGCGCAGGACAGGATTTCTCCTACGAGCAGTACTTC. Its protein product is CASSAGQDFSYEQYF. This rearrangement joins TRBV9 to TRBJ2-7; TRBD1 matches 7 bases. The CDR3 contains 15 residues. V lost 3 bases and J lost 0; bases outside the gene matches: 6. Germline V gives CDR1 SGDLS, CDR2 YYNGEE.

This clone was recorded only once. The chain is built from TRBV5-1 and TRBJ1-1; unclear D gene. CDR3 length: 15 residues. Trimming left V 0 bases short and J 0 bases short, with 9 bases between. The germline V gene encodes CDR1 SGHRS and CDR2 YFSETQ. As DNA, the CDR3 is TGCGCCAGCAGCTTGGTTGCCAGTCTGAACACTGAAGCTTTCTTT. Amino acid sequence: CASSLVASLNTEAFF.

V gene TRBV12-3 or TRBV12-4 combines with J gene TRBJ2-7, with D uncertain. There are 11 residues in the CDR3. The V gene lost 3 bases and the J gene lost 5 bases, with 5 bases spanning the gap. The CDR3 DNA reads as TGTGCCAGCAGTTTCAGGAACGAGCAGTACTTC. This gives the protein CASSFRNEQYF.

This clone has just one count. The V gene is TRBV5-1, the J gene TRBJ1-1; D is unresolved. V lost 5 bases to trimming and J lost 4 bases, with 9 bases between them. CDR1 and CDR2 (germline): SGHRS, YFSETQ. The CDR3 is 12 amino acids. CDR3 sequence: CASRAEGTEAFF. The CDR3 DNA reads TGCGCCAGCAGAGCGGAGGGCACTGAAGCTTTCTTT.

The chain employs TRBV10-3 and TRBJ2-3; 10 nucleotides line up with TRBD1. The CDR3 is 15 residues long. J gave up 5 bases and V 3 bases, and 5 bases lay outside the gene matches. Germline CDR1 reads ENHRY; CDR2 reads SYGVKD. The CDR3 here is CAISDSDRGKDTQYF. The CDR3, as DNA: TGTGCCATCAGTGACTCGGACAGGGGGAAAGATACGCAGTATTTT.

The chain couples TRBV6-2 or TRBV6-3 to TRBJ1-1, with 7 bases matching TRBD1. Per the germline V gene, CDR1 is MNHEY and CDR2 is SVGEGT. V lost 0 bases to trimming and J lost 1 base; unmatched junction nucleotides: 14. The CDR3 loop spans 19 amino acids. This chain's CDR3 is CASSYSLLGQAWENTEAFF. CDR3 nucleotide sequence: TGTGCCAGCAGTTACTCCCTCCTTGGACAGGCCTGGGAGAACACTGAAGCTTTCTTT.

CDR3 loop: CASSDYVGGDWNEQFF. The CDR3 coding sequence is TGTGCCAGTAGCGATTATGTGGGCGGGGATTGGAATGAGCAGTTCTTC. This rearrangement joins TRBV19 to TRBJ2-1, with D possibly matching TRBD2 (6 bases). Trimming stripped 6 bases from V and 7 bases from J, with 22 bases between. Per the germline V gene, CDR1 is LNHDA and CDR2 is SQIVND (reference sequence). The length of the CDR3 is 16 residues.